The clone carrying this T cell receptor beta chain has just a few counts. Its antigen is not identified. TCRdb re-called the RT-PCR reads with MiXCR, one entry per CDR3 protein. The sample records hundreds of thousands of distinct CDR3 sequences, about 15% being singletons. The data are from a study of response to subunit inactivated influenza vaccine. V lost 7 bases to trimming and J lost 0 bases, with 11 bases between them. The CDR3 extends over 14 amino acids. The germline gives CDR1 MDHEN, CDR2 SYDVKM. Findings and caveats of the study: The authors suggested that every seasonal influenza vaccination recruits few new T cells.

This rearrangement joins TRBV28 to TRBJ2-3; D may match TRBD1 or TRBD2 (7 bases each). Material: PBMCs from blood, obtained 14 days before vaccination. This clonotype originated in a man aged 45 to 65 who received an inactivated influenza vaccine. The CDR3 protein is CASTQGGSTDTQYF. In DNA, the CDR3 is TGTGCCAGCACCCAGGGGGGGAGCACAGATACGCAGTATTTT.